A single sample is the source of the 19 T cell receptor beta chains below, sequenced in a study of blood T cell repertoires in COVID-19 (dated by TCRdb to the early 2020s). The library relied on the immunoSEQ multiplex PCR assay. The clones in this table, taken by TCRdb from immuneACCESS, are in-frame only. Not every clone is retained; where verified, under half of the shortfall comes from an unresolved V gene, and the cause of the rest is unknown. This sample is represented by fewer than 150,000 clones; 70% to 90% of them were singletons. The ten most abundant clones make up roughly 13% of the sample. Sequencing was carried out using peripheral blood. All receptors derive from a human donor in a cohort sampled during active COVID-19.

The CDR3 region has the DNA TGTGCCAGCTCGCAACAGGGTCCCGGGGAGCTGTTTTTT. This codes for CASSQQGPGELFF. The chain combines TRBV18 with TRBJ2-2, with D possibly TRBD1 on 6 matching bases. Germline loops: CDR1 KGHSH, CDR2 LQKENI. This CDR3 is built from 13 residues. Between the trimmed V and J ends, which lost 6 bases and 6 bases, there was a span of 11 bases.

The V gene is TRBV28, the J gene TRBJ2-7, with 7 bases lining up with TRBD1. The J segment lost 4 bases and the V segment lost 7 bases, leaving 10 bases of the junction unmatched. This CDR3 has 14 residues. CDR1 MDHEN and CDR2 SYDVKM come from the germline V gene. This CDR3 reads CASKPGQQRYEQYF. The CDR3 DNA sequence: TGTGCCAGCAAACCGGGACAGCAACGTTACGAGCAGTACTTC.

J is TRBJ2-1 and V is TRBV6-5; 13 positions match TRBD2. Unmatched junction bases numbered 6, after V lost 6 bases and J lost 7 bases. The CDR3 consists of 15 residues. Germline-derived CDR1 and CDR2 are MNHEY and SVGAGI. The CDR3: CASSPTSGGINEQFF. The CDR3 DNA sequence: TGTGCCAGCAGCCCGACTAGCGGGGGGATTAATGAGCAGTTCTTC.

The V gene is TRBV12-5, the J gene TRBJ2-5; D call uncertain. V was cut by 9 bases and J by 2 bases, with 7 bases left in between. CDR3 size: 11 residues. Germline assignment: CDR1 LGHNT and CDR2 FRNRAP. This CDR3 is CASRLQETQYF. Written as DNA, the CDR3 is TGTGCTAGCCGACTTCAAGAGACCCAGTACTTC.

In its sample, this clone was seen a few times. CDR3 sequence reads: CAWSRGGETQYF. The CDR3 DNA sequence: TGTGCCTGGAGTCGGGGGGGAGAGACCCAGTACTTC. The gene calls are TRBV30 and TRBJ2-5; 8 bases align to TRBD2. In germline, CDR1 is GTSNPN, CDR2 SVGIG (reference sequence). The V segment lost 2 bases and the J segment 4 bases; nucleotides outside the gene matches: 0. The CDR3 runs to 12 residues.

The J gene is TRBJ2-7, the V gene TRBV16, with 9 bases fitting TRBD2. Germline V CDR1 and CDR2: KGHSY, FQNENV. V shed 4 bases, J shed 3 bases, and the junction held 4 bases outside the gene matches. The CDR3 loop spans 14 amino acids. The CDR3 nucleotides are TGTGCCAGCAGCCTAGCGGGGGCTAACTACGAGCAGTACTTC. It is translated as CASSLAGANYEQYF.

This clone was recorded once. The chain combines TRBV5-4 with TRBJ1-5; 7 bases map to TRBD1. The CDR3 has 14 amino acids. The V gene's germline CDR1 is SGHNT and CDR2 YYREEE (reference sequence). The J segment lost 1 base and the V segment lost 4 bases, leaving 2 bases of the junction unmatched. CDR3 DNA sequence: TGTGCCAGCAGCGTACAGGGGAGCAATCAGCCCCAGCATTTT. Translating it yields CASSVQGSNQPQHF. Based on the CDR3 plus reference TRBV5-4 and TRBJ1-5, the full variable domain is ETGVTQSPTHLIKTRGQQVTLRCSSQSGHNTVSWYQQALGQGPQFIFQYYREEENGRGNFPPRFSGLQFPNYSSELNVNALELDDSALYLCASSVQGSNQPQHFGDGTRLSIL.

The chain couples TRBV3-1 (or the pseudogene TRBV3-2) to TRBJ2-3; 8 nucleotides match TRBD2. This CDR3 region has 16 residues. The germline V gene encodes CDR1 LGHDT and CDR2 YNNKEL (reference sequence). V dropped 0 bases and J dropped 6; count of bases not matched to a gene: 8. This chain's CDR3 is CASSQEPGLESDTQYF. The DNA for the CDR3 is TGTGCCAGCAGCCAAGAGCCGGGACTAGAGTCGGATACGCAGTATTTT.

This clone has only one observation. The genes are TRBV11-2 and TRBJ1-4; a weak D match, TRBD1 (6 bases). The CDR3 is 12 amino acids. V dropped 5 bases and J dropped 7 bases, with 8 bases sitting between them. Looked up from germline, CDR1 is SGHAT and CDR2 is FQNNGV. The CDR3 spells CASSQGSEKLFF. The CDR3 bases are TGTGCCAGCAGCCAGGGGAGTGAAAAACTGTTTTTT.

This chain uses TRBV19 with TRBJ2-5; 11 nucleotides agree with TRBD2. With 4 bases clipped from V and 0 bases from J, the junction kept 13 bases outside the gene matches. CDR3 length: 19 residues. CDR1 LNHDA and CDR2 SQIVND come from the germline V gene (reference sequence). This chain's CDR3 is CASSKKSGASGGHQETQYF. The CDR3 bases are TGTGCCAGTAGTAAAAAGAGCGGGGCTAGCGGGGGGCACCAAGAGACCCAGTACTTC. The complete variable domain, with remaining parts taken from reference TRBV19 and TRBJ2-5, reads DGGITQSPKYLFRKEGQNVTLSCEQNLNHDAMYWYRQDPGQGLRLIYYSQIVNDFQKGDIAEGYSVSREKKESFPLTVTSAQKNPTAFYLCASSKKSGASGGHQETQYFGPGTRLLVL.

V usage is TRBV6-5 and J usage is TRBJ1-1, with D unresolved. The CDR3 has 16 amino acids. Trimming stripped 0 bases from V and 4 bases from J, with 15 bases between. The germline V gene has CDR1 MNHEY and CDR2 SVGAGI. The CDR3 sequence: CASSYSVLTLTTEAFF. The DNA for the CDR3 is TGTGCCAGCAGTTACTCAGTCCTGACACTGACCACTGAAGCTTTCTTT.

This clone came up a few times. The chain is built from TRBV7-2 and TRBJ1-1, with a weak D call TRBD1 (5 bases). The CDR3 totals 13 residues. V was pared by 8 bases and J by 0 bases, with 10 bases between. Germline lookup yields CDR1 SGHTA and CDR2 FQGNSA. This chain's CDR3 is CASREDMNTEAFF. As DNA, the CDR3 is TGTGCCAGCCGAGAGGACATGAACACTGAAGCTTTCTTT.

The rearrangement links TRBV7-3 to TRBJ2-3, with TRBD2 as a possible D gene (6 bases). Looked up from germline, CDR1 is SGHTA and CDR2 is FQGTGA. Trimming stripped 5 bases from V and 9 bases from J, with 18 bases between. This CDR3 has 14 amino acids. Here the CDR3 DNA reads TGTGCCAGCAGCCCCGGGACTCGGAGTCAGACGCAGTATTTT. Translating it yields CASSPGTRSQTQYF.

CDR3 protein: CAWSVRQANPRAFF. The DNA for the CDR3 is TGTGCCTGGAGTGTTAGACAGGCCAACCCAAGGGCTTTCTTT. The genes are TRBV30 and TRBJ1-1; tentatively, D is TRBD1 (6 bases). CDR3 length: 14 amino acids. V was pared by 0 bases and J by 11 bases, with 19 bases between. CDR1 is GTSNPN, CDR2 SVGIG, per germline (reference sequence).

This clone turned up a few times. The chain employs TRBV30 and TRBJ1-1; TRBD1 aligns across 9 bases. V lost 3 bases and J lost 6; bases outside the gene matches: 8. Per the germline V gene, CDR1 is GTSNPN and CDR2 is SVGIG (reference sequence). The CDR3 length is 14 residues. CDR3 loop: CAWRVTGGASEAFF. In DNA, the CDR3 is TGTGCCTGGAGGGTCACAGGGGGCGCCTCTGAAGCTTTCTTT.

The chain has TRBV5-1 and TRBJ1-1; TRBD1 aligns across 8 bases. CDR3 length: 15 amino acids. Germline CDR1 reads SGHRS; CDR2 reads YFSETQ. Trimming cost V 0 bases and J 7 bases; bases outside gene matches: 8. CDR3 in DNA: TGCGCCAGCAGCTTGGGACAGGGGACCTACGGTGAAGCTTTCTTT. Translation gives CASSLGQGTYGEAFF.

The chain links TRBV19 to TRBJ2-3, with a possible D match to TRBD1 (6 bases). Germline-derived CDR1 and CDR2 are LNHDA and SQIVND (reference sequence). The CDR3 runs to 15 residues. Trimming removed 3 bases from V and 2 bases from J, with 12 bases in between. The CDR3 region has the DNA TGTGCCAGTAGTATCGACAGGAGACCCACAGATACGCAGTATTTT. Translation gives CASSIDRRPTDTQYF.

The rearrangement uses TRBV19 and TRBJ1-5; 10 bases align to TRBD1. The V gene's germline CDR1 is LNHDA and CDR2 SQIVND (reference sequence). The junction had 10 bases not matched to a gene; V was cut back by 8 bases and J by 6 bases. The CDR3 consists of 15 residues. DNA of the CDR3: TGTGCCAGTGCCACGAGGACAGGGGGATCTCAGCCCCAGCATTTT. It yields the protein CASATRTGGSQPQHF. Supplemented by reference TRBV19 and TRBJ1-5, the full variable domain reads DGGITQSPKYLFRKEGQNVTLSCEQNLNHDAMYWYRQDPGQGLRLIYYSQIVNDFQKGDIAEGYSVSREKKESFPLTVTSAQKNPTAFYLCASATRTGGSQPQHFGDGTRLSIL.

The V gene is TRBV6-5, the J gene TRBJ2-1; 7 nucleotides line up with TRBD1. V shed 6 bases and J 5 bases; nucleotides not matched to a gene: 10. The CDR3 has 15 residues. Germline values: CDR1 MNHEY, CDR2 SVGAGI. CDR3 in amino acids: CASSTDRASNNEQFF. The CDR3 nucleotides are TGTGCCAGCAGCACTGACAGGGCGTCCAACAATGAGCAGTTCTTC.